This TCR beta chain was identified during a study of OX40 agonist ivuxolimab in advanced cancers. Study-level information: Cohort: around 86% men, mean age 60, aged about 20 to 85. Partial responses were observed in three patients, of whom one had hepatocellular carcinoma and two had cutaneous melanoma.

After removal of 3 bases from V and 5 bases from J, the junction contained 10 bases not matched to a gene. The CDR3 is 16 residues long. Germline CDR1 and CDR2: LNHNV and YYDKDF (reference sequence). Profiling relied on immunoSEQ multiplex PCR, and the TCRdb table lists in-frame clones only, not all of them. Seen here are tens of thousands of clones, 70% to 90% observed once, and the top ten hold around 12%. Any history of autoimmune disease or systemic immunosuppression disqualified patients. This clone showed up just once. This TCR came from an adult with an advanced solid tumor such as melanoma, head and neck, liver or kidney cancer. The sequencing here drew on CD4+ or CD8+ T cells sorted from blood, taken in a trial of the OX40 agonist ivuxolimab. The rearrangement joins TRBV15 to TRBJ2-3; 8 nucleotides match TRBD2. CDR3 loop: CATSRWTSPQGDTQYF. For the CDR3, the DNA is TGTGCCACCAGCAGGTGGACTAGCCCTCAGGGAGATACGCAGTATTTT.